The rows below give T cell receptor beta chains drawn from one sample of a study of early T cells in non-severe SARS-CoV-2 infection. TCRdb reprocessed the 5' RACE reads via MiXCR and lists one record per CDR3 protein. The data show tens of thousands of distinct CDR3 sequences, 9.5% to 12% seen once. Sequencing was carried out using whole blood. The receptors were sampled from an adult who was a healthcare worker with PCR-confirmed SARS-CoV-2 infection or an uninfected control (not recorded which). Both conserved end residues are part of each CDR3. Each record gives: J gene, V gene, clone size, D gene, CDR3 DNA, CDR3 protein. A D gene is named only where the DNA matches it firmly. Clone sizes are given selectively: once, few, many, or a class where the clone is expanded.

J: TRBJ1-6
V: TRBV6-2/TRBV6-3
size: many
D: .
DNA: TGTGCCAGCAGCATCCCTCAGGGCTTGTATAATTCACCCCTCCACTTT
CDR3: CASSIPQGLYNSPLHF

J: TRBJ1-4
V: TRBV11-2
size: few
D: .
DNA: TGTGCCAGCAGCTTAGAAGAAAAACTGTTTTTT
CDR3: CASSLEEKLFF

J: TRBJ1-1
V: TRBV6-6
size: many
D: TRBD1
DNA: TGTGCCAGCAGTTACGGGACAGGGGTCACTGAAGCTTTCTTT
CDR3: CASSYGTGVTEAFF

J: TRBJ2-1
V: TRBV20-1
size: .
D: .
DNA: TGCAGTGCTCGATCTACAGGGCCCTACAATGAGCAGTTCTTC
CDR3: CSARSTGPYNEQFF

J: TRBJ2-7
V: TRBV20-1
size: many
D: TRBD2
DNA: TGCAGTGCTGCCCCGGGAGGGCGACGCTACGAGCAGTACTTC
CDR3: CSAAPGGRRYEQYF

J: TRBJ1-2
V: TRBV5-1
size: many
D: .
DNA: TGCGCCAGCAGCTTGGATCGGTCCTCTACTAACTATGGCTACACCTTC
CDR3: CASSLDRSSTNYGYTF

J: TRBJ1-6
V: TRBV19
size: .
D: TRBD1
DNA: TGTGCCAGCGGGGACAGCCCAAGCTCCTATAATTCACCCCTCCACTTT
CDR3: CASGDSPSSYNSPLHF

J: TRBJ1-1
V: TRBV3-1
size: .
D: .
DNA: TGTGCCAGCAGCCAATCCCGGGCTACTGAAGCTTTCTTT
CDR3: CASSQSRATEAFF

J: TRBJ2-5
V: TRBV7-9
size: once
D: .
DNA: TGTGCCAGCAGCCCCCGGGACGGCGTTTTAGAGACCCAGTACTTC
CDR3: CASSPRDGVLETQYF

J: TRBJ2-6
V: TRBV6-2/TRBV6-3
size: many
D: .
DNA: TGTGCCAGCAGTCCCGACAGTCGTGGGGCCAACGTCCTGACTTTC
CDR3: CASSPDSRGANVLTF

J: TRBJ2-1
V: TRBV4-3
size: .
D: .
DNA: TGCGCCAGCAGACCGGGCATCGCGGGCCGGGATGAGCAGTTCTTC
CDR3: CASRPGIAGRDEQFF

J: TRBJ2-7
V: TRBV4-2
size: few
D: TRBD2
DNA: TGTGCCAGCAGCCAAGAGGGGACTAGCGTAGCCTACGAGCAGTACTTC
CDR3: CASSQEGTSVAYEQYF

J: TRBJ2-1
V: TRBV18
size: many
D: TRBD2
DNA: TGTGCCAGCTCACCAGTGTTTACTAGCGGGAAGTCCTACAATGAGCAGTTCTTC
CDR3: CASSPVFTSGKSYNEQFF

J: TRBJ2-5
V: TRBV20-1
size: many
D: .
DNA: TGCAGTGCTGCGACAGATCAAGAGACCCAGTACTTC
CDR3: CSAATDQETQYF